The 15 T cell receptor beta chains in this list originate from one sample, sequenced in a study of T-cell memory formation after mild COVID-19. MiXCR, run by TCRdb on the 5' RACE reads, gives a single entry per CDR3 protein. The repertoire holds about 170,000 distinct CDR3 sequences, with roughly 13% as singletons. Sequenced sample: PBMCs or a T cell subset sorted from them (not recorded which). The receptor source for this set is a man between 18 and 29 years old who had mild COVID-19 (a few samples of this study predate the infection). Cell type and time point are not known.

This clonotype occurred once. The rearrangement uses TRBV12-3 or TRBV12-4 and TRBJ1-2, with D possibly matching TRBD1 (6 bases). Trimming removed 6 bases from V and 4 bases from J, with 18 bases in between. The CDR3 extends over 15 amino acids. The CDR3: CASRKRGARAYGYTF. CDR3 sequence (DNA): TGTGCCAGCAGGAAACGGGGGGCGCGAGCCTATGGCTACACCTTC.

This chain connects TRBV5-6 to TRBJ1-6; D unresolved. V dropped 6 bases and J dropped 4 bases, with 14 bases sitting between them. The CDR3 is 15 residues long. CDR1 and CDR2 from the germline V gene are SGHDT and YYEEEE. The CDR3 nucleotides read TGTGCCAGCAACCCGAGAGGCCATTATAATTCACCCCTCCACTTT. This sequence encodes CASNPRGHYNSPLHF.

The gene calls are TRBV10-3 and TRBJ1-5, with 7 bases that match TRBD1. In germline, CDR1 is ENHRY, CDR2 SYGVKD. This CDR3 comprises 12 residues. V trimming: 5 bases; J trimming: 5 bases; junction bases outside the gene matches: 0. The CDR3 is CAISTGDQPQHF. Written as DNA, the CDR3 is TGTGCCATCAGTACAGGGGATCAGCCCCAGCATTTT.

This clonotype was found a few times. The CDR3 is CASSFGQYEQYF. The CDR3 nucleotides read TGTGCCAGCAGCTTCGGGCAGTACGAGCAGTACTTC. This chain links TRBV7-2 with TRBJ2-7; D unclear. The CDR3 has 12 residues. Germline V gives CDR1 SGHTA, CDR2 FQGNSA. Trimming took 3 bases from V and 4 from J, leaving 7 bases between them.

The chain carries TRBV11-2 and TRBJ1-1, with D tentatively TRBD1 (6 bases). CDR3 length: 15 amino acids. Germline CDR1 SGHAT, CDR2 FQNNGV. Between the trimmed V and J ends, which lost 7 bases and 4 bases, there was a span of 19 bases. In DNA, the CDR3 is TGTGCCAGCAAGAATTACAGGGACTCCTTCACTGAAGCTTTCTTT. Amino acid sequence: CASKNYRDSFTEAFF. The full variable domain, in which reference TRBV11-2 and TRBJ1-1 provide the parts outside the CDR3, is EAGVAQSPRYKIIEKRQSVAFWCNPISGHATLYWYQQILGQGPKLLIQFQNNGVVDDSQLPKDRFSAERLKGVDSTLKIQPAKLEDSAVYLCASKNYRDSFTEAFFGQGTRLTVV.

The V call is TRBV27, the J call TRBJ2-5; D tentatively reads TRBD1 or TRBD2 (5 bases each). Trimming cost V 6 bases and J 4 bases, with 15 bases left between them. Germline CDR1 is MNHEY and CDR2 is SMNVEV (reference sequence). The CDR3 extends over 14 amino acids. The DNA for the CDR3 is TGTGCCAGCAGCCAGGGAAGCGGACTAGAGACCCAGTACTTC. Its protein is CASSQGSGLETQYF.

This clonotype was counted between two and nine times. This chain joins TRBV29-1 and TRBJ2-3; D is uncertain. The CDR3 length is 12 residues. Germline CDR1 reads SQVTM; CDR2 reads ANQGSEA. The V gene lost 3 bases and the J gene lost 4 bases, with 8 bases spanning the gap. The CDR3 region is CSVDPNSDTQYF. DNA for the CDR3: TGCAGCGTTGATCCCAACTCAGATACGCAGTATTTT.

The genes are TRBV3-1 and TRBJ2-3, with D perhaps TRBD1 (6 bases). CDR3 size: 21 residues. Per the germline V gene, CDR1 is LGHDT and CDR2 is YNNKEL (reference sequence). V was cut by 0 bases and J by 2 bases, with 27 bases left in between. This CDR3 is CASSQDWTLGARTLVTDTQYF. The DNA of the CDR3 is TGTGCCAGCAGCCAAGATTGGACTTTGGGGGCCCGTACTCTGGTCACAGATACGCAGTATTTT.

CDR3 bases: TGTGCCAGCAACAAAACCCCAGCTCAGCCCCAGCATTTT. It yields the protein CASNKTPAQPQHF. This sequence joins TRBV28 and TRBJ1-5; no clear D. CDR1 MDHEN and CDR2 SYDVKM come from the germline V gene. The CDR3 is 13 residues long. The V and J ends lost 7 bases and 6 bases respectively, with 13 bases between them.

V and J are TRBV5-6 and TRBJ2-5; 9 bases are shared with TRBD2. Trimming took 2 bases from V and 5 from J; bases not matched to a gene: 10. The CDR3 covers 16 residues. Germline V gene data show CDR1 as SGHDT and CDR2 as YYEEEE. DNA of the CDR3: TGTGCCAGCAGCTTTGGGCGGGGGGGCTCATGGGAGACCCAGTACTTC. Residues: CASSFGRGGSWETQYF.

This clonotype was observed a few times. J is TRBJ1-1 and V is TRBV9; no reliable D call. The germline V gene has CDR1 SGDLS and CDR2 YYNGEE. This CDR3 is 13 amino acids long. Trimming took 0 bases from V and 7 from J, leaving 10 bases between them. The CDR3 DNA sequence: TGTGCCAGCAGCGTAGGACTGAAGGGTGAAGCTTTCTTT. Encoded protein: CASSVGLKGEAFF.

The chain uses TRBV5-1 and TRBJ2-6; no reliable D call. Deletions cut 6 bases from V and 1 base from J, with 11 bases between. This CDR3 has 15 amino acids. CDR1 and CDR2 (germline): SGHRS, YFSETQ. The CDR3 coding sequence is TGCGCCAGCACAAAATTGGAGTCTGGGGCCAACGTCCTGACTTTC. This codes for CASTKLESGANVLTF.

This clonotype appeared a few times. V and J are TRBV5-4 and TRBJ2-3; D unresolved. Germline lookup yields CDR1 SGHNT and CDR2 YYREEE (reference sequence). The CDR3 has 12 residues. Trimming took 0 bases from V and 9 from J, leaving 8 bases between them. In nucleotides, the CDR3 is TGTGCCAGCAGCTTGGTGGAAGGGACGCAGTATTTT. Its translation: CASSLVEGTQYF.

The chain carries TRBV7-9 and TRBJ2-5; TRBD2 matches at 8 bases. Germline V gene sequence: CDR1 SEHNR, CDR2 FQNEAQ (reference sequence). V lost 4 bases and J lost 1; bases outside the gene matches: 8. This CDR3 has 16 amino acids. CDR3 in amino acids: CASSWGSSGAQETQYF. CDR3 DNA sequence: TGTGCCAGCAGCTGGGGGAGTAGCGGGGCCCAAGAGACCCAGTACTTC. The full variable domain, with the rest looked up from reference TRBV7-9 and TRBJ2-5, is DTGVSQNPRHKITKRGQNVTFRCDPISEHNRLYWYRQTLGQGPEFLTYFQNEAQLEKSRLLSDRFSAERPKGSFSTLEIQRTEQGDSAMYLCASSWGSSGAQETQYFGPGTRLLVL.

The genes are TRBV18 and TRBJ2-3, with 7 bases aligning to TRBD2. The germline V gene encodes CDR1 KGHSH and CDR2 LQKENI. V dropped 5 bases and J dropped 0; count of bases not matched to a gene: 5. This CDR3 is 15 amino acids long. Here the CDR3 DNA reads TGTGCCAGCTCAGGGGACTACCTAAGCACAGATACGCAGTATTTT. Encoded protein: CASSGDYLSTDTQYF.